This record looks at one T cell receptor beta chain sequence and its context. The antigen remains unidentified. The CDR3 covers 16 residues. Trimming stripped 1 base from V and 0 bases from J, with 10 bases between. Germline CDR1 is LGHNA and CDR2 is YSLEER. The data stem from a study of post-analysis software for immune sequencing data. The study's findings and limits: Samples from a shared batch, those prepared together, strongly co-clustered by F measure. Patients used about five TRBV segments, including TRBV5-6, TRBV5-1 and TRBV20-1, more often than controls.

Built from TCR beta cDNA, the libraries had unique molecular identifiers in them. TCRdb analysed the PCR reads with MiXCR anew, one entry per CDR3 protein. The data contain roughly 400,000 distinct CDR3 sequences, 39% of them seen just once; the ten biggest clones take up about 7.6%. This TCR was sampled from a girl aged 2-10 years with multiple sclerosis. Sequencing was performed on blood. The rearrangement joins TRBV4-3 to TRBJ2-1; D is undetermined. The CDR3 here is CASSQVGASSYNEQFF. CDR3 DNA: TGCGCCAGCAGCCAAGTTGGCGCCAGCTCCTACAATGAGCAGTTCTTC.